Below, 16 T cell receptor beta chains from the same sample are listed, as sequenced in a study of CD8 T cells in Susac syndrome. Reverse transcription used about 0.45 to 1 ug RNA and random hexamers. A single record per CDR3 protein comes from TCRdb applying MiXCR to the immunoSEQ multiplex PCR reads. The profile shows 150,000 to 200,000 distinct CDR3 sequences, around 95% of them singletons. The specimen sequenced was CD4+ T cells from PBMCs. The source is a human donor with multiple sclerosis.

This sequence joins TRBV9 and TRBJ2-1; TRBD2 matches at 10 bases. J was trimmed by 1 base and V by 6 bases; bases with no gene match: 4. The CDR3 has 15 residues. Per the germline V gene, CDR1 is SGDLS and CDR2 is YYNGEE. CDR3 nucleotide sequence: TGTGCCAGCAATGAAGCGGGGGGGTCCTACAATGAGCAGTTCTTC. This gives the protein CASNEAGGSYNEQFF.

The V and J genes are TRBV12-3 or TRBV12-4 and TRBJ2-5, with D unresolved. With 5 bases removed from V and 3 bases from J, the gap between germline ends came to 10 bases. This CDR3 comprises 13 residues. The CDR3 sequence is CASSIGQKETQYF. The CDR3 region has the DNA TGTGCCAGCAGTATTGGCCAGAAAGAGACCCAGTACTTC.

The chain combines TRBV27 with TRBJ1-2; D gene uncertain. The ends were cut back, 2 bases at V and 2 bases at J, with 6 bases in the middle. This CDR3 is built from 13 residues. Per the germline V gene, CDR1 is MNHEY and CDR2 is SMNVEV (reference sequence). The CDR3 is CASSLRLNYGYTF. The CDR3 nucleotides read TGTGCCAGCAGTTTAAGACTGAACTATGGCTACACCTTC.

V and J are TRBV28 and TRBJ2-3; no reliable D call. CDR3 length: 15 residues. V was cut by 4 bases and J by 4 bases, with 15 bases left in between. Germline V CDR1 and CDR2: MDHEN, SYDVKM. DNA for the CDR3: TGTGCCAGCAGTTCCCGACGGACGGGTTCAGATACGCAGTATTTT. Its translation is CASSSRRTGSDTQYF.

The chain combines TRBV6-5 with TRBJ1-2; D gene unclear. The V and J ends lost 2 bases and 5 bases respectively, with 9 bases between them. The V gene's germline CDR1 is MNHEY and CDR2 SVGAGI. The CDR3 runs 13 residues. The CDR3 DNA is TGTGCCAGCAGTTACCCGACCGGTTATGGCTACACCTTC. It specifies CASSYPTGYGYTF.

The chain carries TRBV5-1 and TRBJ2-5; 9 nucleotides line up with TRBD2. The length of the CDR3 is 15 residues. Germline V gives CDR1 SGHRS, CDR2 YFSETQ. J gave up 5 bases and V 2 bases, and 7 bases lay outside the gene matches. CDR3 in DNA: TGCGCCAGCAGCTTATTAGCGGGGGATCGGGAGACCCAGTACTTC. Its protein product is CASSLLAGDRETQYF.

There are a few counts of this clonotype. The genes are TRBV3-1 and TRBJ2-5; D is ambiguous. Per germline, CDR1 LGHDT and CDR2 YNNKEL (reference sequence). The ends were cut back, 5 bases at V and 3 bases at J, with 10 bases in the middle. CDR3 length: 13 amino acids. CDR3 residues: CASSLRVEETQYF. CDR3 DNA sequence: TGTGCCAGCAGCTTACGGGTGGAAGAGACCCAGTACTTC.

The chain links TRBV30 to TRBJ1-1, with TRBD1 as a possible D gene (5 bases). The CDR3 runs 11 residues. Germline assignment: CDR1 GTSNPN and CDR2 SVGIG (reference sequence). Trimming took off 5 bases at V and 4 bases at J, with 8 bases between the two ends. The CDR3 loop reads CAWGGSTEAFF. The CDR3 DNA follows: TGTGCCTGGGGGGGATCCACTGAAGCTTTCTTT.

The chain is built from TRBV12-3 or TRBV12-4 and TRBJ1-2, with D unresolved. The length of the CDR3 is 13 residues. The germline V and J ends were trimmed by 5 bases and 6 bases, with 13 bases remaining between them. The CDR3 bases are TGTGCCAGCAGTCGGACGGGCGTCAATGGCTACACCTTC. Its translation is CASSRTGVNGYTF.

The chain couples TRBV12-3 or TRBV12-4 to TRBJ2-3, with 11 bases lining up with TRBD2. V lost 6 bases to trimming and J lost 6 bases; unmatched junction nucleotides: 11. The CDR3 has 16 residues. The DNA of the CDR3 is TGTGCCAGCAGGGGGGGACTAGCGGATACCTCGGATACGCAGTATTTT. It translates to CASRGGLADTSDTQYF.

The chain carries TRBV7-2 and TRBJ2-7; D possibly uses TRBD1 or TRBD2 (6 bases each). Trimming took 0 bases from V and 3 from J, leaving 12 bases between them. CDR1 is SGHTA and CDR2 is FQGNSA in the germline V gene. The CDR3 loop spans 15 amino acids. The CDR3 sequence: CASSLAGGHIYEQYF. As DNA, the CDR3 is TGTGCCAGCAGCTTAGCGGGGGGACACATCTACGAGCAGTACTTC.

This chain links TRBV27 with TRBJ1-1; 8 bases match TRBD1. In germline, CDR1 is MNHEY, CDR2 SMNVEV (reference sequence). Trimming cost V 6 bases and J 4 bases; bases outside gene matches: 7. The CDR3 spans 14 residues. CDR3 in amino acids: CASSHQGAGTEAFF. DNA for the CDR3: TGTGCCAGCAGCCACCAGGGGGCTGGCACTGAAGCTTTCTTT.

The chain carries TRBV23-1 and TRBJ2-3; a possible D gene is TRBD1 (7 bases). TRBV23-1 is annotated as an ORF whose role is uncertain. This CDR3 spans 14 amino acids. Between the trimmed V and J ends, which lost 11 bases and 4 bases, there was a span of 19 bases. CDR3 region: CAQNGGQTADTQYF. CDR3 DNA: TGCGCCCAAAACGGGGGACAGACAGCAGATACGCAGTATTTT.

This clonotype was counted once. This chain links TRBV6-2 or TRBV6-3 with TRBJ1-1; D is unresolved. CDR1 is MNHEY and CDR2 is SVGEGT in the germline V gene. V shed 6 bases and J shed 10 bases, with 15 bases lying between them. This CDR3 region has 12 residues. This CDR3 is CASSLRTEGAFF. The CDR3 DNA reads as TGTGCCAGCAGCCTCAGGACCGAAGGAGCTTTCTTT.

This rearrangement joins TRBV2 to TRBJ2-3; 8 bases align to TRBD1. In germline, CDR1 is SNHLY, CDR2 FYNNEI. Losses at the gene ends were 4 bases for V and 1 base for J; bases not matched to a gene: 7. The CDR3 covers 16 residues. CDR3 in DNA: TGTGCCAGCAGTGCAGAGACAGGGGTTGGCACAGATACGCAGTATTTT. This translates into CASSAETGVGTDTQYF.

Written as DNA, the CDR3 is TGTGCCAGTAGTATTGGGGAAGGCTACGAGCAGTACTTC. It specifies CASSIGEGYEQYF. The V gene is TRBV19, the J gene TRBJ2-7, with D unclear. From germline, CDR1 is LNHDA and CDR2 SQIVND (reference sequence). The CDR3 loop spans 13 amino acids. Trimming removed 3 bases from V and 3 bases from J, with 9 bases in between.